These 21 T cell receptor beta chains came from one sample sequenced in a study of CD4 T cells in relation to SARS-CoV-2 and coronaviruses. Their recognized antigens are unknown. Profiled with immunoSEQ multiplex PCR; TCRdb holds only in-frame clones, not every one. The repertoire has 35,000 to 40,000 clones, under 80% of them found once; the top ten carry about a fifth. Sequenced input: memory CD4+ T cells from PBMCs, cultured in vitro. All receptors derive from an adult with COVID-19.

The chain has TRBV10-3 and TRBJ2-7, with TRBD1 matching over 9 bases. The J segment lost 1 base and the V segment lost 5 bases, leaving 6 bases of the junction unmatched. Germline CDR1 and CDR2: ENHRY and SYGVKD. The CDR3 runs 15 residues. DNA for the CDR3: TGTGCCATCAGTAACGGACAGGGGATTTCCTACGAGCAGTACTTC. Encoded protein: CAISNGQGISYEQYF.

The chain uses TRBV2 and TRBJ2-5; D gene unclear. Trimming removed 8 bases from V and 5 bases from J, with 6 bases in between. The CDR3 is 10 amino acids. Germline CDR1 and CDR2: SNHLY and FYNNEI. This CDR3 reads CASYGETQYF. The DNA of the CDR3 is TGTGCCAGCTACGGGGAGACCCAGTACTTC.

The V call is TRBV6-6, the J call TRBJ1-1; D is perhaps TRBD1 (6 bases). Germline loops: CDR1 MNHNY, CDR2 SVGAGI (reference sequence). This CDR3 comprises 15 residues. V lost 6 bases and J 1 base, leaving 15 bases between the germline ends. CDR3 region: CASRRQDIENTEAFF. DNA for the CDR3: TGTGCCAGCAGAAGACAGGACATCGAGAACACTGAAGCTTTCTTT.

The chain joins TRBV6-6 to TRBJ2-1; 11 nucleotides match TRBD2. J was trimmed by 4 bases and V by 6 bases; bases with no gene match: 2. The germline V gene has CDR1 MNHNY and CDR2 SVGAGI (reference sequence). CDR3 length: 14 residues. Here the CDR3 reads CASRGTSGYNEQFF. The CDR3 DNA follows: TGTGCCAGCAGGGGGACTAGCGGATACAATGAGCAGTTCTTC.

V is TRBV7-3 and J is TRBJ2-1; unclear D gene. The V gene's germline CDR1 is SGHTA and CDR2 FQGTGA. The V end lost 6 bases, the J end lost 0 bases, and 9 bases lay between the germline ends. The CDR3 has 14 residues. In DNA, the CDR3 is TGTGCCAGCAGACTTGACACCTCCTACAATGAGCAGTTCTTC. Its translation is CASRLDTSYNEQFF.

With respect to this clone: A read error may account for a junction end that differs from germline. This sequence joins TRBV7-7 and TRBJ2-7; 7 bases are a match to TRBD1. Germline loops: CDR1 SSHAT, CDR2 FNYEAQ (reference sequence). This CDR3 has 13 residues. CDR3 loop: CASSRRQGDEQYF. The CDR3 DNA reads TGTGCTAGCAGCCGGCGACAGGGCGACGAGCAGTACTTC.

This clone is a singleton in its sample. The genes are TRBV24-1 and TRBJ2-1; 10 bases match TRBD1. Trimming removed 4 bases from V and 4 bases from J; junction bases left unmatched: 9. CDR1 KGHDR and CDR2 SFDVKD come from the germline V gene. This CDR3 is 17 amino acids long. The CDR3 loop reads CATSDSGTGDGYNEQFF. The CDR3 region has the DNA TGTGCCACCAGTGACTCCGGGACAGGGGATGGGTACAATGAGCAGTTCTTC.

CDR3 protein: CASSFEREGYEQYF. As DNA, the CDR3 is TGCGCCAGCAGCTTTGAGCGGGAGGGTTACGAGCAGTACTTC. The chain recombines TRBV5-1 with TRBJ2-7; 10 bases agree with TRBD2. CDR1 and CDR2 from the germline V gene are SGHRS and YFSETQ. J gave up 4 bases and V 2 bases, and 3 bases lay outside the gene matches. This CDR3 contains 14 residues.

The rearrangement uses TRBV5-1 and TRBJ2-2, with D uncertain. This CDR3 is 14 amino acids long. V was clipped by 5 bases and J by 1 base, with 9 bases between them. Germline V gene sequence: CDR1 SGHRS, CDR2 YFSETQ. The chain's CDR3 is CASRRSENTGELFF. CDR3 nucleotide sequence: TGCGCCAGCAGAAGGAGTGAGAACACCGGGGAGCTGTTTTTT.

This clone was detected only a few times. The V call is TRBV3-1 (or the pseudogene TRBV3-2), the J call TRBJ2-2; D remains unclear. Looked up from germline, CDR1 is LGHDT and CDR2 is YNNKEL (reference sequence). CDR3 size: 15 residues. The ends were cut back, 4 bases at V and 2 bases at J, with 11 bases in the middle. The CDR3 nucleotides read TGTGCCAGCAGCCGCAAACAGACTAACACCGGGGAGCTGTTTTTT. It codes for CASSRKQTNTGELFF.

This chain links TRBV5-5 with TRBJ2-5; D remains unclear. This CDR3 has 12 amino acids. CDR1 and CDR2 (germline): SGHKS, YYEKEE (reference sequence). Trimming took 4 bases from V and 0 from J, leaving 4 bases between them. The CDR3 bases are TGTGCCAGCAGCGGGAACCAAGAGACCCAGTACTTC. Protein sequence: CASSGNQETQYF. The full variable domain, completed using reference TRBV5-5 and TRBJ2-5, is DAGVTQSPTHLIKTRGQQVTLRCSPISGHKSVSWYQQVLGQGPQFIFQYYEKEERGRGNFPDRFSARQFPNYSSELNVNALLLGDSALYLCASSGNQETQYFGPGTRLLVL.

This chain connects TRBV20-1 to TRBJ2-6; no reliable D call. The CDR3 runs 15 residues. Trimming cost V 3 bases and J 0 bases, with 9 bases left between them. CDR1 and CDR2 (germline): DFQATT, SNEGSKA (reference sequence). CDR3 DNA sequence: TGCAGTGCTAGTCAAGACCTCTCTGGGGCCAACGTCCTGACTTTC. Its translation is CSASQDLSGANVLTF.

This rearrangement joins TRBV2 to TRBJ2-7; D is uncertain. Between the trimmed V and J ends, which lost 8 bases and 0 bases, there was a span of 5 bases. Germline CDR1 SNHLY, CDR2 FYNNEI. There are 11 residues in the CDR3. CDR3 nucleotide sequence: TGTGCCAGCCAGAGCTCCTACGAGCAGTACTTC. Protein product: CASQSSYEQYF.

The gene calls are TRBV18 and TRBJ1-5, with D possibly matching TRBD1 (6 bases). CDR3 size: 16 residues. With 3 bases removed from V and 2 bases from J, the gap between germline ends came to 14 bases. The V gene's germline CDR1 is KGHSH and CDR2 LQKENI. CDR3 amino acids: CASSPPGARGNQPQHF. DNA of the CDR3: TGTGCCAGCTCACCCCCGGGGGCTCGGGGCAATCAGCCCCAGCATTTT.

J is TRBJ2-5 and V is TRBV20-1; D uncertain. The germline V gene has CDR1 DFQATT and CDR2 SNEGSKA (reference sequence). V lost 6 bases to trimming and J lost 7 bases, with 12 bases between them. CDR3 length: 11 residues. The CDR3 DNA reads TGCAGTGCCCCCGACGGCCGGACCCAGTACTTC. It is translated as CSAPDGRTQYF.

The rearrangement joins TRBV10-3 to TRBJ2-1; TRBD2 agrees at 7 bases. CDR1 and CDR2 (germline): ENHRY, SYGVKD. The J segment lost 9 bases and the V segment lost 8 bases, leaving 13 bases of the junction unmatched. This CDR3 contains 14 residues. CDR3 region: CAICGAGFMAEQFF. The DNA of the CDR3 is TGTGCCATCTGTGGAGCGGGGTTTATGGCTGAGCAGTTCTTC.

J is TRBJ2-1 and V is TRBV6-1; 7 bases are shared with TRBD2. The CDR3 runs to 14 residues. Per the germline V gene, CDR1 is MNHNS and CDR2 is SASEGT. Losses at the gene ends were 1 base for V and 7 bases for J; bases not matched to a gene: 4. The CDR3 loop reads CASSEGTSKNEQFF. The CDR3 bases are TGTGCCAGCAGTGAAGGGACTAGTAAAAATGAGCAGTTCTTC.

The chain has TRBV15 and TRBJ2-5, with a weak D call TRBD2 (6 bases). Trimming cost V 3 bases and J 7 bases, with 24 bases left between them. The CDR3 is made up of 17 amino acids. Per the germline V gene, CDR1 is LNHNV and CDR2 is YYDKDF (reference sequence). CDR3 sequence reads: CATSRGGTTMSMGTQYF. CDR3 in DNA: TGTGCCACCAGCAGGGGCGGGACGACAATGTCTATGGGGACCCAGTACTTC.

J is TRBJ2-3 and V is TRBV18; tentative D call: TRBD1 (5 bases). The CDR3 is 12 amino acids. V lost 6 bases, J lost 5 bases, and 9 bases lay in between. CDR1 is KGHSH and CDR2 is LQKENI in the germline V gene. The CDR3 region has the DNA TGTGCCAGCTCTCCAGGGTTAGATACGCAGTATTTT. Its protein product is CASSPGLDTQYF. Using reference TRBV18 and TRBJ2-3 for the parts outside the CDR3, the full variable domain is NAGVMQNPRHLVRRRGQEARLRCSPMKGHSHVYWYRQLPEEGLKFMVYLQKENIIDESGMPKERFSAEFPKEGPSILRIQQVVRGDSAAYFCASSPGLDTQYFGPGTRLTVL.

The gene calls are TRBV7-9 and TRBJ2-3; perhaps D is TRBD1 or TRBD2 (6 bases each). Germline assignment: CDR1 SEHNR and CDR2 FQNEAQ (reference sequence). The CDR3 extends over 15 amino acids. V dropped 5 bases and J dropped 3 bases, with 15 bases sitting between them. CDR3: CASSPVQGRTDTQYF. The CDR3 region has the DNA TGTGCCAGCAGCCCAGTGCAGGGGAGGACAGATACGCAGTATTTT.

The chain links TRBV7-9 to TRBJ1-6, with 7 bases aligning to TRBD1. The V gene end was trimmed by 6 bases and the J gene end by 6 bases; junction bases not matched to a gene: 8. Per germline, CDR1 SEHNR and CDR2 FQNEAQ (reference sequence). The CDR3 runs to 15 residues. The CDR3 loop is CASRTDRVLNSPLHF. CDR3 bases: TGTGCCAGCAGAACAGACAGGGTCCTTAATTCACCCCTCCACTTT.